These 2 T cell receptor beta chains originate from one sample sequenced in a study of graft-versus-host responses after intestinal transplantation (dated by TCRdb to the early 2020s). The intended sense of this specimen's time point label: cells obtained before transplantation from donor or recipient. The library was made by the immunoSEQ multiplex PCR assay. This immuneACCESS table, as held by TCRdb, lists in-frame sequences with V and J called but not all clones. Of the missing ones, under half trace to an unresolved V gene in checked studies; the others have no known cause. Within this sample are about 70,000 clones, with about 87% of them counted one time only. The ten biggest clones cover 0.39% of the sample. For these TCRs, the target antigens are not known. The material sequenced was unstimulated CD4+ T cells sorted from spleen or lymph node cells, taken before transplant. These receptors all come from a human donor who was the organ donor for an intestinal transplant.

This clone has only a few counts. The chain has TRBV19 and TRBJ1-5, with TRBD1 identical over 8 bases. V lost 7 bases and J lost 4; bases outside the gene matches: 6. Germline CDR1 reads LNHDA; CDR2 reads SQIVND (reference sequence). This CDR3 contains 14 residues. Written as DNA, the CDR3 is TGTGCCAGTAAGGCCGACAGGGGTAATCAGCCCCAGCATTTT. Its translation: CASKADRGNQPQHF.

V and J are TRBV7-2 and TRBJ1-4; TRBD1 matches at 9 bases. In germline, CDR1 is SGHTA, CDR2 FQGNSA. V shed 5 bases and J 6 bases; nucleotides not matched to a gene: 13. The CDR3 is made up of 17 amino acids. As DNA, the CDR3 is TGTGCCAGCAGCAAAACAGGGGGCGCTGAGTATGATGAAAAACTGTTTTTT. It codes for CASSKTGGAEYDEKLFF.